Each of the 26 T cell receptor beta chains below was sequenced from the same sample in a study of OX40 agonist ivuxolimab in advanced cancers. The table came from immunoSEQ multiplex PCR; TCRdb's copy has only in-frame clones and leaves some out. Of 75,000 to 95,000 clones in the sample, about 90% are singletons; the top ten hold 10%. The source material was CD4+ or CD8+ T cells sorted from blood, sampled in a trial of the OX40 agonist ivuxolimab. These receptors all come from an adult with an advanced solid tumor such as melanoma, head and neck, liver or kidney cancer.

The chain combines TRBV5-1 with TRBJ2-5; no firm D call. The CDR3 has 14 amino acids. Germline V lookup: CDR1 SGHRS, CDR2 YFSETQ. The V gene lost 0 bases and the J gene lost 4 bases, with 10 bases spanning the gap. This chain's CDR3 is CASSLGPFGETQYF. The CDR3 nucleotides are TGCGCCAGCAGCTTGGGACCTTTCGGAGAGACCCAGTACTTC.

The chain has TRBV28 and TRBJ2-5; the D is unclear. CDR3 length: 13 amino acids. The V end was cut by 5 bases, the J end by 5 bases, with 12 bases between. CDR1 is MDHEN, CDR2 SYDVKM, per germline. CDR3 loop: CASSDYLGETQYF. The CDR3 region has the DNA TGTGCCAGCAGTGATTATCTAGGGGAGACCCAGTACTTC.

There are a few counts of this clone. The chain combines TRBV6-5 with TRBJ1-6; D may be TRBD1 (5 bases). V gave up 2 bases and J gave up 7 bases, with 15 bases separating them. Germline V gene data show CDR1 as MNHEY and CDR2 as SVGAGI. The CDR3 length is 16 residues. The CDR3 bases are TGTGCCAGCAGTTACCTGATGAGGGGCAGGAATTCACCCCTCCACTTT. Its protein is CASSYLMRGRNSPLHF.

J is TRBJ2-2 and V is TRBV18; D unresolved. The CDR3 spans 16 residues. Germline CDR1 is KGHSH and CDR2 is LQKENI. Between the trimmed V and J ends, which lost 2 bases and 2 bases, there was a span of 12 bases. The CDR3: CASSPAAVSNTGELFF. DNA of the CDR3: TGTGCCAGCTCACCAGCGGCAGTTAGCAACACCGGGGAGCTGTTTTTT.

The chain's CDR3 is CASAGTGLWDTQYF. In DNA form, the CDR3 reads TGTGCCAGTGCCGGGACAGGCTTGTGGGATACGCAGTATTTT. The chain combines TRBV19 with TRBJ2-3; 8 bases line up with TRBD1. The CDR3 sequence is 14 residues long. The V segment lost 8 bases and the J segment 6 bases; nucleotides outside the gene matches: 10. Per germline, CDR1 LNHDA and CDR2 SQIVND (reference sequence).

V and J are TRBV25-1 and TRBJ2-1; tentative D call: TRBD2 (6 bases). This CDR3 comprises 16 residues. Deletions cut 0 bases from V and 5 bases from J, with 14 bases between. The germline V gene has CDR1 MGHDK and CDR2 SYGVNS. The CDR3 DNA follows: TGTGCCAGCAGTGAATATGGAGTAGCGGTTCACAATGAGCAGTTCTTC. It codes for CASSEYGVAVHNEQFF.

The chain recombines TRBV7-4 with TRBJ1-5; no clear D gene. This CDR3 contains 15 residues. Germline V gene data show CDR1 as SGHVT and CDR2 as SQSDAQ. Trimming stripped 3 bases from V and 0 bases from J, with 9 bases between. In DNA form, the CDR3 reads TGTGCCAGCAGCTTCGGGATCCATAGCAATCAGCCCCAGCATTTT. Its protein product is CASSFGIHSNQPQHF.

The DNA of the CDR3 is TGTGCCAGCAGTCGGGGGGGGGCCTACAATGAGCAGTTCTTC. This encodes CASSRGGAYNEQFF. The chain carries TRBV6-1 and TRBJ2-1; TRBD2 matches 8 bases. After removal of 5 bases from V and 2 bases from J, the junction contained 2 bases not matched to a gene. The CDR3 totals 14 residues. Germline V lookup: CDR1 MNHNS, CDR2 SASEGT.

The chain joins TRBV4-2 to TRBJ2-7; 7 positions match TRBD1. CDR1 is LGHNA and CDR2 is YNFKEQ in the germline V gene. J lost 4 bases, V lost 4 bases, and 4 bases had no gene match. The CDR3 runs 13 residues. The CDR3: CASSPYRGYEQYF. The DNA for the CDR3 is TGTGCCAGCAGCCCTTACAGGGGTTACGAGCAGTACTTC.

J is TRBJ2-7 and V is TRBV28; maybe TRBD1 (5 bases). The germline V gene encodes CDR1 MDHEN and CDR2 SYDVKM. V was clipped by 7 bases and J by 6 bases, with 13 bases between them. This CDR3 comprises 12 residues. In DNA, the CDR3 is TGTGCCAGCACCCCTAGAAGGGGCGAGCAGTACTTC. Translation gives CASTPRRGEQYF.

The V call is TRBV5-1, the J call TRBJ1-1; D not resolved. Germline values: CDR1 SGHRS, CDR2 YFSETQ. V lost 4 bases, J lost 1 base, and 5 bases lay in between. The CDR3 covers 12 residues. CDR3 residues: CASSVGNTEAFF. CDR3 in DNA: TGCGCCAGCAGCGTCGGGAACACTGAAGCTTTCTTT.

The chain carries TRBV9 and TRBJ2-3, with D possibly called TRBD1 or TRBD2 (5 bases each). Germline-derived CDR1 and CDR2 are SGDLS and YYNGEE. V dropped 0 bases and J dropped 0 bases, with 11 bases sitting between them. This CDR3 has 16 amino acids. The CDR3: CASSVGGTASTDTQYF. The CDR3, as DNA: TGTGCCAGCAGCGTAGGGGGGACGGCTAGCACAGATACGCAGTATTTT.

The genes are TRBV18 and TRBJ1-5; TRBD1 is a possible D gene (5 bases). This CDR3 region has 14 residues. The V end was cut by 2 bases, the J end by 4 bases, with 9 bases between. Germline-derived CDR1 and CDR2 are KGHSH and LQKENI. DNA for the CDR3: TGTGCCAGCTCACCAATACAGGCAAATCAGCCCCAGCATTTT. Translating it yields CASSPIQANQPQHF.

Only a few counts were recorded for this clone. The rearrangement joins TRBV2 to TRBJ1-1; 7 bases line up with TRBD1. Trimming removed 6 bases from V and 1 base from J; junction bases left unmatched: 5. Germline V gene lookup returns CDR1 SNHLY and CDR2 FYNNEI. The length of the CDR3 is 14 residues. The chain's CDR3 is CASRLRTGNTEAFF. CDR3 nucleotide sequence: TGTGCCAGCAGACTACGGACAGGGAACACTGAAGCTTTCTTT.

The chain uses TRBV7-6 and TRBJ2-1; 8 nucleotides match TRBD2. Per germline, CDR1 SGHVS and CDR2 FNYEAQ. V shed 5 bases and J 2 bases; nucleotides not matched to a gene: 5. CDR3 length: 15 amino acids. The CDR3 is CASSPTSGAYNEQFF. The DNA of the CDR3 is TGTGCCAGCAGCCCTACTAGCGGTGCCTACAATGAGCAGTTCTTC.

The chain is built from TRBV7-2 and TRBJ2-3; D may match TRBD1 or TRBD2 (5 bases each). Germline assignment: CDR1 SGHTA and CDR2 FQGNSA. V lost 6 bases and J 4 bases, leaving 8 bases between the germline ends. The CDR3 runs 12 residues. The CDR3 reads CASRGPPDTQYF. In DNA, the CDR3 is TGTGCCAGCAGGGGACCCCCAGATACGCAGTATTTT.

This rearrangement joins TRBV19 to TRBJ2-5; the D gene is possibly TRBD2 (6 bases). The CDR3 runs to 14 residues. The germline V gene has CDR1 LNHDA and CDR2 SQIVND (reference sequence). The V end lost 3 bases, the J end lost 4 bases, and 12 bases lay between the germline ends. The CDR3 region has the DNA TGTGCCAGTAGTATTGGGCAGGGAGGAGAGACCCAGTACTTC. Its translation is CASSIGQGGETQYF.

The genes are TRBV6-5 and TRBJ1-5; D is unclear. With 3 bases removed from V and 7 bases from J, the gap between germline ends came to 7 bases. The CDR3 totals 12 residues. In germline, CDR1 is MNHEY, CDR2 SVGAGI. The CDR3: CASSYGFQPQHF. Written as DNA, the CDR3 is TGTGCCAGCAGTTATGGGTTCCAGCCCCAGCATTTT.

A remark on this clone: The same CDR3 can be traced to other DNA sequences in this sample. The CDR3 loop is CASSTRQGANEQYF. CDR3 DNA sequence: TGTGCCAGCAGCACCCGACAGGGAGCAAACGAGCAGTACTTC. The chain recombines TRBV5-4 with TRBJ2-7; TRBD1 agrees at 7 bases. This CDR3 has 14 residues. V shed 4 bases, J shed 5 bases, and the junction held 9 bases outside the gene matches. CDR1 SGHNT and CDR2 YYREEE come from the germline V gene (reference sequence).

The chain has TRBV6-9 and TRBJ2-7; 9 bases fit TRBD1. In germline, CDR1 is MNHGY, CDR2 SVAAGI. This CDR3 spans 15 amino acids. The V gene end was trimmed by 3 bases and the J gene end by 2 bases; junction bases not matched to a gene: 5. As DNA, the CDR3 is TGTGCCAGCAGTTACCGGGACAGGGTTACCTACGAGCAGTACTTC. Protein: CASSYRDRVTYEQYF.

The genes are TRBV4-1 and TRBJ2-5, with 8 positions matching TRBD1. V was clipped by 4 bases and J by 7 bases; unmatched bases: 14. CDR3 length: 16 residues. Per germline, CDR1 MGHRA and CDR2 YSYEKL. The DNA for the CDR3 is TGCGCCAGCAGCCCACTAGGACAGGGCCGGAGCGGGACCCAGTACTTC. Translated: CASSPLGQGRSGTQYF.

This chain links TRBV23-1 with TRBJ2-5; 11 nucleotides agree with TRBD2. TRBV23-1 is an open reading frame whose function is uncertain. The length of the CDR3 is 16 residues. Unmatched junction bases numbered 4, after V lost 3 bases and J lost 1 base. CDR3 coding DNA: TGCGCCAGCAGTCAGCTGGGGACTAGCGGCCAAGAGACCCAGTACTTC. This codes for CASSQLGTSGQETQYF.

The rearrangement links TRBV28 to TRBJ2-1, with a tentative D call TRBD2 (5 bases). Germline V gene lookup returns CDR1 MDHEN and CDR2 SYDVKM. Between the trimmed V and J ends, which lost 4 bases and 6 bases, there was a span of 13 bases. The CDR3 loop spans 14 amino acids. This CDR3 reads CASSSPRGSNEQFF. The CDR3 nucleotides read TGTGCCAGCAGTTCCCCTCGGGGATCCAATGAGCAGTTCTTC.

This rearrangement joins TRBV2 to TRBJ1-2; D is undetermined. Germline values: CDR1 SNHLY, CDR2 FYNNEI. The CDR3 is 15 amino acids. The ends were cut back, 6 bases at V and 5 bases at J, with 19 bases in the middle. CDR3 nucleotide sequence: TGTGCCAGCAGGAACCCTTTGAGACAAAGTTATGGCTACACCTTC. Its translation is CASRNPLRQSYGYTF. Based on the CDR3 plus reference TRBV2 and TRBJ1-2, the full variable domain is EPEVTQTPSHQVTQMGQEVILRCVPISNHLYFYWYRQILGQKVEFLVSFYNNEISEKSEIFDDQFSVERPDGSNFTLKIRSTKLEDSAMYFCASRNPLRQSYGYTFGSGTRLTVV.

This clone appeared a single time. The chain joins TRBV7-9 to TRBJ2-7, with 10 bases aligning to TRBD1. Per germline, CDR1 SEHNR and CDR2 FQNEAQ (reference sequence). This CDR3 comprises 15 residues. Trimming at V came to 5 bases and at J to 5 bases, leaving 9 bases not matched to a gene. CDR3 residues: CASSTGQGEVNEQYF. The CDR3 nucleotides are TGTGCCAGCAGCACCGGACAGGGGGAGGTTAACGAGCAGTACTTC.

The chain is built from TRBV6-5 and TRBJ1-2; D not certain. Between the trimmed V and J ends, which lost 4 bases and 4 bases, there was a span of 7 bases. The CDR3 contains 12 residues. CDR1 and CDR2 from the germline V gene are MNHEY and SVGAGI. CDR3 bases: TGTGCCAGCAGTTCAAGACCCTATGGCTACACCTTC. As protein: CASSSRPYGYTF.